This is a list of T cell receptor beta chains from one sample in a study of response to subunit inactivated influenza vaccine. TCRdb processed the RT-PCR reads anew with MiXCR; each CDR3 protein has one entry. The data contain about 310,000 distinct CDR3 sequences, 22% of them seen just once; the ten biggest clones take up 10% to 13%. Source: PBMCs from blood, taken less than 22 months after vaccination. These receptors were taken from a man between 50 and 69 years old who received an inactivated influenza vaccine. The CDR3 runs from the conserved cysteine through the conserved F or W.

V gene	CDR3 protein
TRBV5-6	CASSWEAGGAFF
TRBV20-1	CSARDPQGRRAFF
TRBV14	CASSQDGVRQTQYF
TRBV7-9	CASSLRGLNEKLFF
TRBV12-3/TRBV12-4	CASSPSTANYGYTF
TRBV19	CASQRGKTEAFF
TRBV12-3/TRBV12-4	CASSPPGQGFYGYTF
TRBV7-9	CASSQSEAGGVGYTF
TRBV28	CASSSLWIRGGNQPQHF
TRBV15	CATSRDYSHSNQPQHF
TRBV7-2	CASSYGQGGSGYTF
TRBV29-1	CSAPLGSGYTF
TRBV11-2	CASSSRLAGGRETQYF
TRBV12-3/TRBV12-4	CASSVPGPQHF
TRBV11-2	CASSLAGTGGSGYTF
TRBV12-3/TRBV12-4	CASSLEGSSNQPQHF